These 16 T cell receptor beta chains share one sample of origin, sequenced in a study of blood T cells in healthy people across ages. A second PCR, run for about 7 to 11 cycles, used a sample-barcoded 5' primer plus a J-beta primer mix. TCRdb fed the 5' RACE reads into MiXCR, producing one record per CDR3 protein. The sample lists 780,000 or so distinct CDR3 sequences; roughly 50% were seen once. The sequencing sample was made of blood. Source of these receptors: a man aged 35 to 55 in good health.

The J gene is TRBJ2-1, the V gene TRBV11-2, with 10 bases identical to TRBD2. CDR1 is SGHAT and CDR2 is FQNNGV in the germline V gene. This CDR3 comprises 17 residues. The ends lost 2 bases at V and 7 bases at J; junction bases unmatched: 11. The CDR3 region is CASSLSGRATDRNEQFF. The CDR3 DNA sequence: TGTGCCAGCAGCTTAAGCGGGAGGGCGACGGATCGGAATGAGCAGTTCTTC.

This chain connects TRBV9 to TRBJ1-1; D might be TRBD1 (6 bases). Germline CDR1 reads SGDLS; CDR2 reads YYNGEE. V was pared by 3 bases and J by 4 bases, with 16 bases between. This CDR3 contains 15 residues. The CDR3, as DNA: TGTGCCAGCAGCGCTCAGTGGGGGGGCCCCACTGAAGCTTTCTTT. Protein: CASSAQWGGPTEAFF.

In the case of this clonotype: At one end the junction does not follow the germline gene, possibly because of a read error. The genes are TRBV3-1 and TRBJ2-1; 8 bases are shared with TRBD2. The J call may be in error: the DNA end matches TRBJ2-7 better. CDR1 is LGHDT, CDR2 YNNKEL, per germline (reference sequence). The CDR3 has 15 residues. The CDR3 DNA is TGTGCCAGCAGGCGTGGACTAGCCTTCTCCTGCGAGCAGTACTTC. This sequence encodes CASRRGLAFSCEQYF.

The J gene is TRBJ1-6, the V gene TRBV4-1; D remains unclear. V lost 4 bases, J lost 3 bases, and 16 bases lay in between. Germline V lookup: CDR1 MGHRA, CDR2 YSYEKL. The CDR3 is made up of 17 amino acids. CDR3 in amino acids: CASSLLRTRLYNSPLHF. CDR3 bases: TGCGCCAGCAGCCTTCTGCGTACGAGGCTCTATAATTCACCCCTCCACTTT.

The genes are TRBV18 and TRBJ2-3; 7 bases map to TRBD1. The V segment lost 1 base and the J segment 4 bases; nucleotides outside the gene matches: 2. This CDR3 has 14 amino acids. Looked up from germline, CDR1 is KGHSH and CDR2 is LQKENI. Written as DNA, the CDR3 is TGTGCCAGCTCACCACAGGGGGCATCAGATACGCAGTATTTT. Amino acids: CASSPQGASDTQYF.

The V gene is TRBV7-2, the J gene TRBJ2-5, with 10 bases identical to TRBD2. In germline, CDR1 is SGHTA, CDR2 FQGNSA. J gave up 5 bases and V 3 bases, and 9 bases lay outside the gene matches. The CDR3 totals 16 residues. CDR3 sequence reads: CASSFSSGRTLETQYF. The CDR3 coding sequence is TGTGCCAGCAGCTTCAGTAGCGGGAGGACCCTGGAGACCCAGTACTTC.

The J gene is TRBJ2-3, the V gene TRBV5-1; no reliable D call. This CDR3 is 15 amino acids long. Germline assignment: CDR1 SGHRS and CDR2 YFSETQ. V shed 1 base and J shed 0 bases, with 9 bases lying between them. The CDR3 loop is CASSLRQESTDTQYF. CDR3 DNA sequence: TGCGCCAGCAGCTTGAGGCAGGAGAGCACAGATACGCAGTATTTT.

This clonotype was counted a few times. V is TRBV20-1 and J is TRBJ2-2; no clear D. V shed 6 bases and J shed 0 bases, with 17 bases lying between them. The CDR3 is made up of 16 amino acids. CDR1 and CDR2 (germline): DFQATT, SNEGSKA (reference sequence). CDR3 residues: CSAKKVTPSNTGELFF. The CDR3 DNA reads as TGCAGTGCCAAGAAGGTTACTCCTTCGAACACCGGGGAGCTGTTTTTT.

V usage is TRBV27 and J usage is TRBJ2-1, with no clear D. Germline CDR1 MNHEY, CDR2 SMNVEV (reference sequence). This CDR3 comprises 12 residues. Trimming pared 8 bases from V and 6 bases from J, leaving 11 bases between. CDR3 sequence reads: CASASAGNEQFF. CDR3 coding DNA: TGTGCCAGCGCGTCAGCCGGCAATGAGCAGTTCTTC.

The chain couples TRBV9 to TRBJ2-2, with D uncertain. This CDR3 is built from 16 residues. V lost 2 bases, J lost 2 bases, and 13 bases lay in between. Germline CDR1 reads SGDLS; CDR2 reads YYNGEE. CDR3 loop: CASSVTAALNTGELFF. For the CDR3, the DNA is TGTGCCAGCAGCGTTACCGCGGCGCTTAACACCGGGGAGCTGTTTTTT.

The rearrangement links TRBV7-9 to TRBJ2-1; D may be TRBD2 (5 bases). The CDR3 totals 17 residues. Trimming removed 4 bases from V and 0 bases from J, with 16 bases in between. Germline V gene sequence: CDR1 SEHNR, CDR2 FQNEAQ (reference sequence). This chain's CDR3 is CASSSSPGMSSYNEQFF. The CDR3 DNA follows: TGTGCCAGCAGCTCATCCCCGGGGATGAGCTCCTACAATGAGCAGTTCTTC.

The chain combines TRBV18 with TRBJ1-6; 9 nucleotides align to TRBD1. Germline CDR1 reads KGHSH; CDR2 reads LQKENI. With 5 bases clipped from V and 10 bases from J, the junction kept 9 bases outside the gene matches. The CDR3 spans 15 residues. The CDR3 nucleotides are TGTGCCAGCTCAAAGGGACAGGGTCGGGAGTCACCCCTCCACTTT. It specifies CASSKGQGRESPLHF.

V is TRBV28 and J is TRBJ2-1, with 9 bases identical to TRBD2. The CDR3 consists of 19 residues. Trimming took 3 bases from V and 6 from J; bases not matched to a gene: 18. CDR1 is MDHEN, CDR2 SYDVKM, per germline. The chain's CDR3 is CASSLTAGGAGGFGNEQFF. Written as DNA, the CDR3 is TGTGCCAGCAGTTTGACGGCCGGGGGAGCGGGAGGTTTCGGCAATGAGCAGTTCTTC. The full variable domain, its missing parts supplied by reference TRBV28 and TRBJ2-1, is DVKVTQSSRYLVKRTGEKVFLECVQDMDHENMFWYRQDPGLGLRLIYFSYDVKMKEKGDIPEGYSVSREKKERFSLILESASTNQTSMYLCASSLTAGGAGGFGNEQFFGPGTRLTVL.

CDR3 nucleotide sequence: TGTGCCAGCAGCTTATATGGACAGCGGTCGACAGAGACCCAGTACTTC. This sequence encodes CASSLYGQRSTETQYF. This sequence joins TRBV7-9 and TRBJ2-7; tentative D call: TRBD1 (6 bases). TRBJ2-5 explains the end of the DNA better; the J call may be wrong. Germline values: CDR1 SEHNR, CDR2 FQNEAQ (reference sequence). This CDR3 is built from 16 residues.

The chain links TRBV9 to TRBJ2-7, with D possibly being TRBD1 or TRBD2 (7 bases each). V was trimmed by 3 bases and J by 3 bases, leaving 19 bases between them. The germline V gene encodes CDR1 SGDLS and CDR2 YYNGEE. The CDR3 contains 16 residues. For the CDR3, the DNA is TGTGCCAGCAGCGGTGGGGGGGACAGATACTTCTACGAGCAGTACTTC. Translated, it gives CASSGGGDRYFYEQYF.

CDR3 nucleotides: TGTGCCAGCAGCCTGGGGACAGGGATTTTCGCGGTTCACTCACCCCTCCACTTT. It encodes CASSLGTGIFAVHSPLHF. The J gene is TRBJ1-6, the V gene TRBV3-1, with TRBD1 matching over 9 bases. This CDR3 comprises 18 residues. Germline CDR1 LGHDT, CDR2 YNNKEL (reference sequence). The junction had 17 bases not matched to a gene; V was cut back by 4 bases and J by 10 bases.